A selection of T cell receptor beta chains follows, all from one sample in a study of shared clonotypes between healthy human individuals. Data came from immunoSEQ multiplex PCR; TCRdb stores just in-frame clones and leaves some out. The sample includes around 550,000 clones, roughly 95% of them seen just once. Sequenced material: naive CD4+ T cells sorted from blood. These receptors were obtained from a woman in her thirties in good health. Each CDR3 is given with its conserved first and last residue. The D gene is left open where the match is weak. Clone size is stated in some rows and not others, as once, few, many or a class when expanded.

>NA|TRBV28|TRBJ2-7|TRBD1
CASIRQGFVAEQYF
TGTGCCAGCATCCGACAGGGATTTGTTGCCGAGCAGTACTTC
>NA|TRBV6-5|TRBJ2-7|TRBD2
CASRLRLAPSYEQYF
TGTGCCAGCAGGCTGAGACTAGCTCCCTCCTACGAGCAGTACTTC
>NA|TRBV2|TRBJ2-7|NA
CASSDRRSEDEQYF
TGTGCCAGCAGTGATCGCAGGAGTGAGGACGAGCAGTACTTC
>NA|TRBV5-8|TRBJ2-7|NA
CASSLNAVGEQYF
TGTGCCAGCAGCCTGAATGCCGTGGGGGAGCAGTACTTC
>NA|TRBV19|TRBJ1-1|NA
CASSIYPEGNTEAFF
TGTGCCAGTAGTATTTATCCAGAGGGAAACACTGAAGCTTTCTTT
>NA|TRBV30|TRBJ2-7|NA
CAWSVAYEQYF
TGTGCCTGGAGTGTCGCGTACGAGCAGTACTTC
>NA|TRBV2|TRBJ1-2|TRBD1
CASSEMYGQANPTNYGYTF
TGTGCCAGCAGTGAGATGTATGGACAGGCTAACCCAACTAACTATGGCTACACCTTC
>NA|TRBV2|TRBJ1-1|TRBD1
CASTGQGEAFF
TGTGCCAGCACCGGACAGGGTGAAGCTTTCTTT
>NA|TRBV30|TRBJ1-5|TRBD1
CAAGQGANQPQHF
TGTGCCGCAGGACAGGGGGCTAATCAGCCCCAGCATTTT
>NA|TRBV5-1|TRBJ2-3|NA
CASSAATSTDTQYF
TGCGCCAGCAGCGCAGCGACAAGCACAGATACGCAGTATTTT
>NA|TRBV7-2|TRBJ1-2|TRBD1
CASPISGQFYGYGYTF
TGTGCCAGCCCTATTTCGGGACAGTTTTACGGCTATGGCTACACCTTC
>NA|TRBV6-5|TRBJ1-2|NA
CASRPTGFYGYTF
TGTGCCAGCAGACCGACCGGGTTCTATGGCTACACCTTC
>once|TRBV4-2|TRBJ2-3|TRBD2
CASSQAGGGVTDTQYF
TGTGCCAGCAGCCAAGCTGGCGGGGGGGTCACAGATACGCAGTATTTT
>NA|TRBV18|TRBJ2-7|TRBD2
CASSPKREFTDEQYF
TGTGCCAGCTCACCAAAGCGGGAGTTCACCGACGAGCAGTACTTC
>NA|TRBV11-2|TRBJ2-6|NA
CASSSPNPGANVLTF
TGTGCCAGCAGCTCCCCCAACCCCGGGGCCAACGTCCTGACTTTC
>NA|TRBV11-1|TRBJ1-1|TRBD1
CASSFTGTGQAFF
TGTGCCAGCAGCTTCACCGGGACAGGGCAAGCTTTCTTT